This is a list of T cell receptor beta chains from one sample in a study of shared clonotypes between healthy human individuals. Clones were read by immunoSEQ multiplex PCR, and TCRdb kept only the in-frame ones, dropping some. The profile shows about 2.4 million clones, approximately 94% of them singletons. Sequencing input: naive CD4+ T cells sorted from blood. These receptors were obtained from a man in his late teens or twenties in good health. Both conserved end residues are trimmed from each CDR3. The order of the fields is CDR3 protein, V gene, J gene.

cdr3_aa: ASSLQGTFSGNTIY; v_call: TRBV7-9; j_call: TRBJ1-3
cdr3_aa: AWSDFQETQY; v_call: TRBV30; j_call: TRBJ2-5
cdr3_aa: ASSVATSGSEKLF; v_call: TRBV9; j_call: TRBJ1-4
cdr3_aa: ASSRDGNTEAF; v_call: TRBV5-1; j_call: TRBJ1-1
cdr3_aa: ASSRTSGVYEQY; v_call: TRBV5-1; j_call: TRBJ2-7
cdr3_aa: ASSKVRAGGSEMYEQY; v_call: TRBV21-1; j_call: TRBJ2-7
cdr3_aa: ASSLGLAGETQY; v_call: TRBV7-9; j_call: TRBJ2-5
cdr3_aa: ASRGADYSGNTIY; v_call: TRBV2; j_call: TRBJ1-3
cdr3_aa: ASGGPGNTIY; v_call: TRBV6-6; j_call: TRBJ1-3
cdr3_aa: ASRSQGAQNQPQH; v_call: TRBV19; j_call: TRBJ1-5
cdr3_aa: ASSTSGTGTYEQY; v_call: TRBV19; j_call: TRBJ2-7
cdr3_aa: ASRSLGSSYNEQF; v_call: TRBV27; j_call: TRBJ2-1
cdr3_aa: ACAYNWGINHGSGITDTQY; v_call: TRBV30; j_call: TRBJ2-3
cdr3_aa: ASSILRGQGTSTGELF; v_call: TRBV19; j_call: TRBJ2-2
cdr3_aa: ASSGGRDRGYEQY; v_call: TRBV6-6; j_call: TRBJ2-7
cdr3_aa: ASSRLALADTTQY; v_call: TRBV7-9; j_call: TRBJ2-3
cdr3_aa: ASSRSPGDTQY; v_call: TRBV19; j_call: TRBJ2-3
cdr3_aa: ASSLKDRPYYEQY; v_call: TRBV27; j_call: TRBJ2-7
cdr3_aa: ASSQLAGGLYNEQF; v_call: TRBV4-1; j_call: TRBJ2-1
cdr3_aa: ASTDAPGSYEQY; v_call: TRBV6-6; j_call: TRBJ2-7
cdr3_aa: ASSEYSTPYEQY; v_call: TRBV25-1; j_call: TRBJ2-7
cdr3_aa: ASSPSLAGTDTQY; v_call: TRBV18; j_call: TRBJ2-3
cdr3_aa: ASSLVAYTQY; v_call: TRBV28; j_call: TRBJ2-3
cdr3_aa: AWSVGGGNTIY; v_call: TRBV30; j_call: TRBJ1-3
cdr3_aa: ATSRDRVSMNTEAF; v_call: TRBV15; j_call: TRBJ1-1
cdr3_aa: ASSPWDNNEQF; v_call: TRBV27; j_call: TRBJ2-1
cdr3_aa: ASVNRGPIYGYT; v_call: TRBV2; j_call: TRBJ1-2
cdr3_aa: ASSLGAVSYNEQF; v_call: TRBV5-1; j_call: TRBJ2-1
cdr3_aa: ASSLRTSEDNEQF; v_call: TRBV13; j_call: TRBJ2-1
cdr3_aa: ASSWGRQGLAKNIQY; v_call: TRBV28; j_call: TRBJ2-4
cdr3_aa: ASSPGTSGKQPQH; v_call: TRBV19; j_call: TRBJ1-5
cdr3_aa: ASSHAGNYNEQF; v_call: TRBV14; j_call: TRBJ2-1
cdr3_aa: ASKYRAPSYEQY; v_call: TRBV6-5; j_call: TRBJ2-7
cdr3_aa: ASSFAGSGELF; v_call: TRBV11-3; j_call: TRBJ2-2
cdr3_aa: ASRRQGSGNTIY; v_call: TRBV6-5; j_call: TRBJ1-3
cdr3_aa: ASSKGDRNTGELF; v_call: TRBV9; j_call: TRBJ2-2
cdr3_aa: ASREVTGNSPLH; v_call: TRBV6-1; j_call: TRBJ1-6
cdr3_aa: ASSRDRDTGSYNEQF; v_call: TRBV19; j_call: TRBJ2-1
cdr3_aa: ASSPFAPDGANVLT; v_call: TRBV18; j_call: TRBJ2-6
cdr3_aa: ASSLEGGSGNTIY; v_call: TRBV5-1; j_call: TRBJ1-3
cdr3_aa: ASMVQGASGEKLF; v_call: TRBV2; j_call: TRBJ1-4
cdr3_aa: SVEGGVAGFTDTQY; v_call: TRBV29-1; j_call: TRBJ2-3
cdr3_aa: ASGLAGGPWETQY; v_call: TRBV5-1; j_call: TRBJ2-5